A single sample gave rise to the 7 T cell receptor beta chains below, sequenced in a study of T cell repertoires in cytomegalovirus infection. TCRdb reprocessed the reads with MiXCR, giving one entry per CDR3 protein. The sample contains roughly 180,000 distinct CDR3 sequences, over 25% of which appear only once. Sequenced sample: PBMCs. The receptors derive from a human donor in good health (CMV status not recorded). Some clones in this sample may be carry-over from other donors' samples.

The gene calls are TRBV18 and TRBJ1-1; no clear D. V gave up 3 bases and J gave up 4 bases, with 15 bases separating them. This CDR3 has 15 amino acids. CDR1 and CDR2 (germline): KGHSH, LQKENI. The CDR3: CASSPLEGWGTEAFF. The CDR3 bases are TGTGCCAGCTCACCCCTGGAGGGCTGGGGCACTGAAGCTTTCTTT.

This clonotype has a count of ten or more. The chain carries TRBV7-8 and TRBJ2-7; the D gene is possibly TRBD2 (5 bases). Germline CDR1 SGHVS, CDR2 FQNEAQ. The CDR3 runs to 13 residues. Trimming took 2 bases from V and 2 from J, leaving 7 bases between them. The CDR3 is CASSLSGTYEQYF. The CDR3 DNA sequence: TGTGCCAGCAGCTTATCCGGGACCTACGAGCAGTACTTC.

V and J are TRBV5-5 and TRBJ1-1; D possibly corresponds to TRBD1 (6 bases). Germline CDR1 SGHKS, CDR2 YYEKEE (reference sequence). The CDR3 length is 13 residues. V was shortened by 6 bases and J by 4 bases, with 13 bases between the two germline ends. The CDR3: CASTGGLSTEAFF. The CDR3, as DNA: TGTGCCAGCACCGGGGGCCTGAGCACTGAAGCTTTCTTT.

V is TRBV7-6 and J is TRBJ1-4; a weak D match, TRBD1 (5 bases). This CDR3 spans 14 amino acids. Germline values: CDR1 SGHVS, CDR2 FNYEAQ. Trimming shortened V by 6 bases and J by 5 bases, and 13 bases separated the two germline ends. CDR3 region: CASRPGTANEKLFF. In DNA form, the CDR3 reads TGTGCCAGCAGACCCGGGACGGCAAATGAAAAACTGTTTTTT.

This clonotype was seen only a few times. V usage is TRBV7-2 and J usage is TRBJ1-1; TRBD1 agrees at 9 bases. Germline lookup yields CDR1 SGHTA and CDR2 FQGNSA. This CDR3 is built from 15 residues. Trimming cost V 0 bases and J 5 bases; bases outside gene matches: 4. The CDR3 nucleotides read TGTGCCAGCAGCTTAGCGGGACAGGGAAGGACTGAAGCTTTCTTT. It yields the protein CASSLAGQGRTEAFF.

This clonotype has a handful of counts. The rearrangement joins TRBV23-1 to TRBJ1-6, with D possibly being TRBD1 (5 bases). TRBV23-1 is noted as an ORF with a role that remains uncertain. V was trimmed by 9 bases and J by 7 bases, leaving 22 bases between them. The CDR3 is 16 residues long. The CDR3 nucleotides read TGCGCCAGTGTCATCCGGGACCCCGGGAGAAATTCACCCCTCCACTTT. It specifies CASVIRDPGRNSPLHF.

J is TRBJ2-7 and V is TRBV29-1; 11 bases are shared with TRBD1. Unmatched junction bases numbered 3, after V lost 7 bases and J lost 4 bases. Germline CDR1 is SQVTM and CDR2 is ANQGSEA. The CDR3 sequence is 12 residues long. The CDR3 sequence: CSGGTGGYEQYF. The DNA for the CDR3 is TGCAGCGGGGGGACAGGGGGATACGAGCAGTACTTC.